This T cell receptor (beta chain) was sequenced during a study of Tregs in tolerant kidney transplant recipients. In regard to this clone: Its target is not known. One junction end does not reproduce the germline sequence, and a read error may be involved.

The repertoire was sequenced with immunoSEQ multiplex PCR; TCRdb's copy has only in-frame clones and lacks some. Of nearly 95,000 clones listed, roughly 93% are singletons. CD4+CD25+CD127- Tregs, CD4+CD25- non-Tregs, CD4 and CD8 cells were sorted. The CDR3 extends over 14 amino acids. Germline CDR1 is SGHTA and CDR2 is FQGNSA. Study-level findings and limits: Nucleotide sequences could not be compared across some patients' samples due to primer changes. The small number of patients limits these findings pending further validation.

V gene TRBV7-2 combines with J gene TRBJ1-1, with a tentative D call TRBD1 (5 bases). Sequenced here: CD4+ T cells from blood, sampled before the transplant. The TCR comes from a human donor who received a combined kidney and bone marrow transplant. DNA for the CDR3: TGTGCCAGCACCTTACGGACCGCGGGGCTTGAAGCTTTCTTT. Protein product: CASTLRTAGLEAFF.